The clone carrying this T cell receptor (beta chain) was detected once. Germline V lookup: CDR1 SGHVS, CDR2 FNYEAQ. The trim removed 5 bases at V and 3 bases at J, leaving 5 bases unmatched. The CDR3 is 14 residues long. This sample was included in a study of blood T cell repertoires in COVID-19. Assay: immunoSEQ multiplex PCR; the TCRdb copy retains only in-frame clones and omits some. The sample consists of 100,000 or so clones, about 86% of them appearing once. Self-reported history from a screening survey and questionnaire set each donor's cohort. The sample consisted of PBMCs or T cells enriched from blood (not recorded which). The V call is TRBV7-6, the J call TRBJ2-7; 9 bases match TRBD1. The TCR sequence derives from a woman aged 45-59 years who had recovered from COVID-19. In nucleotides, the CDR3 is TGTGCCAGCAGCGACAACAGGGGGCACTACGAGCAGTACTTC. It translates to CASSDNRGHYEQYF.